The 10 T cell receptor beta chains given below trace back to one sample, sequenced in a study of CD8+ T cells in alopecia areata (dated by TCRdb to the late 2010s). Library construction relied on the immunoSEQ multiplex PCR assay. RNA was extracted from all samples and reverse transcribed into cDNA, which served as template for TCR sequencing. The table comes from immuneACCESS by way of TCRdb, which keeps in-frame sequences with V and J called. Part of the clones is missing from these tables; in studies checked, under half for an unresolved V gene and the rest for unknown reasons. This sample is represented by hundreds of thousands of clones; 50% to 70% of them were singletons. The biggest ten clones account for approximately 0.5% of the sample. Sample time point, as interpreted from the label and publication: baseline before oral tofacitinib. The sequences come from CD4+ T cells sorted from blood, collected at week 0. These receptors came from a human donor with alopecia areata.

The table lists this clone with a few counts. V gene TRBV7-3 combines with J gene TRBJ2-3, with 7 bases that match TRBD1. CDR3 length: 15 residues. Germline V gene sequence: CDR1 SGHTA, CDR2 FQGTGA. Trimming took 2 bases from V and 2 from J; bases not matched to a gene: 4. CDR3 amino acids: CASSLGTGATDTQYF. CDR3 DNA sequence: TGTGCCAGCAGCTTAGGTACAGGGGCCACAGATACGCAGTATTTT.

The chain has TRBV6-5 and TRBJ2-7, with 7 bases that match TRBD1. Germline V gene lookup returns CDR1 MNHEY and CDR2 SVGAGI. V lost 0 bases, J lost 1 base, and 3 bases stayed unmatched. The CDR3 is made up of 15 amino acids. The CDR3 DNA follows: TGTGCCAGCAGTTACTCAGACAGGGTATCCTACGAGCAGTACTTC. Translated: CASSYSDRVSYEQYF.

This clone was found a few times. The V gene is TRBV6-6, the J gene TRBJ2-7, with D uncertain. The CDR3 runs to 13 residues. Germline V gene lookup returns CDR1 MNHNY and CDR2 SVGAGI (reference sequence). V was pared by 6 bases and J by 4 bases, with 13 bases between. The CDR3: CASSLMDRYEQYF. The CDR3 DNA sequence: TGTGCCAGCAGCCTCATGGACCGTTACGAGCAGTACTTC.

About this clone: Other nucleotide sequences in the sample specify the same CDR3. The CDR3 DNA reads TGCGCCAGCAGCTCGACGGCGAACACTGAAGCTTTCTTT. Its translation: CASSSTANTEAFF. This rearrangement joins TRBV5-1 to TRBJ1-1; D not certain. V lost 3 bases and J lost 1, with 7 bases in between. This CDR3 is built from 13 residues. Germline CDR1 is SGHRS and CDR2 is YFSETQ.

The V and J genes are TRBV30 and TRBJ1-5; 8 bases line up with TRBD1. Per germline, CDR1 GTSNPN and CDR2 SVGIG (reference sequence). The ends lost 2 bases at V and 2 bases at J; junction bases unmatched: 2. This CDR3 spans 14 amino acids. The CDR3 coding sequence is TGTGCCTGGAGTATGACAGGGGGCAATCAGCCCCAGCATTTT. The encoded protein is CAWSMTGGNQPQHF.

About this clone itself: This sample includes further DNA sequences coding for the same CDR3. V gene TRBV18 combines with J gene TRBJ1-5, with D unresolved. The CDR3 loop spans 13 amino acids. CDR1 and CDR2 (germline): KGHSH, LQKENI. The ends were cut back, 6 bases at V and 4 bases at J, with 10 bases in the middle. The CDR3 sequence is CASSPGPNQPQHF. The CDR3 nucleotides are TGTGCCAGCTCCCCAGGCCCGAATCAGCCCCAGCATTTT.

This clone was detected only a few times. The chain uses TRBV27 and TRBJ2-5, with D possibly being TRBD2 (6 bases). The CDR3 totals 15 residues. The V end lost 7 bases, the J end lost 5 bases, and 20 bases lay between the germline ends. Germline CDR1 MNHEY, CDR2 SMNVEV (reference sequence). The CDR3 DNA sequence: TGTGCCAGCAAATTAACAATGGGAGGATGGGAGACCCAGTACTTC. Encoded protein: CASKLTMGGWETQYF.

V gene TRBV27 combines with J gene TRBJ1-1; D is uncertain. Trimming cost V 5 bases and J 1 base, with 11 bases left between them. Germline CDR1 MNHEY, CDR2 SMNVEV (reference sequence). The CDR3 contains 14 residues. The CDR3 region has the DNA TGTGCCAGCAGTCCCCGACGGGGGAACACTGAAGCTTTCTTT. As protein: CASSPRRGNTEAFF.

This chain joins TRBV2 and TRBJ2-5; 7 bases are a match to TRBD1. Near its end, the DNA agrees better with TRBJ2-7, so the J call may be wrong. The CDR3 has 13 amino acids. Germline V gives CDR1 SNHLY, CDR2 FYNNEI. CDR3 nucleotide sequence: TGTGCCAGCAGTGGAGACAGGGAATACGAGCAGTACTTC. Translated: CASSGDREYEQYF.

This chain joins TRBV18 and TRBJ2-7, with 10 bases that match TRBD2. Germline CDR1 is KGHSH and CDR2 is LQKENI. After removal of 0 bases from V and 3 bases from J, the junction contained 5 bases not matched to a gene. The CDR3 length is 16 residues. Written as DNA, the CDR3 is TGTGCCAGCTCACCACCTCATAGGACTAGCGGCTACGAGCAGTACTTC. This translates into CASSPPHRTSGYEQYF.